The present T cell receptor (beta chain) was sequenced within a study of T-cell memory formation after mild COVID-19 (dated by TCRdb to 2020 to 2022). About the study as a whole: TCR sequence clusters from the two donors were largely donor specific. In two donors, T-cell clones that expanded and contracted after mild COVID-19 were followed by sequencing TCRalpha and TCRbeta repertoires longitudinally. The cohort comprised two young, previously healthy adult volunteers, one female and one male. Results and caveats for the whole study, not just this receptor: Contracting CD4+ clones turned up mainly in the CM and EM memory subsets, whereas EMRA was where CD8+ clones were enriched. Some responding clones were detected in pre-infection memory, suggesting pre-existing cross-reactive memory T cells joined the SARS-CoV-2 response. Balanced CD4/CD8 phenotypes were observed for clones contracting from day 15 to 85, whereas a bias towards CD4+ was observed for a second wave of clones expanding from day 15 to 37. Whether the second-wave clones peaking on day 37 were SARS-CoV-2 specific was not confirmed. The study included only a couple of mild cases, and larger cohorts that include severe cases with pre-infection samples were judged to be necessary.

Ficoll-Paque density gradient centrifugation was used to isolate PBMCs. Note on this clonotype: Which antigen it targets is not known. There are no base qualities to consult, and no much larger clone falls within one base.

Trimming takes 0 bases off V and 4 bases off J; junction bases not matched to a gene: 4. For CDR1 and CDR2, the germline V gene lists KGHDR and SFDVKD. The CDR3, cysteine through phenylalanine, is 16 amino acids long. CDR3 DNA only is kept here, 48 bases in frame from base 1. The sequencer was an Illumina NovaSeq 6000. cDNA libraries for TCRalpha and TCRbeta were prepared by 5'RACE using constant-segment primers, with sample barcodes and unique molecular identifiers added. Trizol reagent was used to extract RNA from every sample. The libraries were amplified in two PCR steps, and the second step added a second sample barcode and Illumina TruSeq adapters. The libraries were sequenced on an Illumina NovaSeq using 2 x 150 bp paired-end reads. From the authors' description of their analysis: With migec v1.2.7, reads were demultiplexed and then collapsed into UMI-guided consensus sequences. Using mixcr v2.1.11, the UMI consensuses were aligned to TRA and TRB V and J templates and assembled into clonotypes. A clonotype was counted as expanded or contracted only when both edgeR and NoisET called the clonotype significant, with the noise models trained on biological replicates. For edgeR calls, a false discovery rate-adjusted p below 0.01 and a log2 fold-change threshold of 1 were applied. As an exploratory analysis of dynamics, max-normalized trajectories of the 1000 most abundant clonotypes were examined with PCA combined with hierarchical clustering. Separately sequenced CD4+ and CD8+ repertoires were used to assign a CD4 or CD8 phenotype to each responding clone. In TCRdb, the public reads were trimmed at Q25 with fastp and aligned with MiXCR, with productive beta chains retained. One record per CDR3 amino acid sequence lists the most common genes and DNA. The V and J calls and clone size are TCRdb's, not the authors'. The sample yields some 49,000 distinct CDR3 sequences; roughly a quarter were counted once. Of the sample, about 45% falls within the top ten clones.

This clonotype originated in a man between 18 and 35 years old who had mild COVID-19 (a few samples of this study predate the infection). The sample titles of this study are shuffled in the database, so cell type and time point are left out; the donor was told from shared clones. Recombination connected TRBV24-1 to TRBJ2-2; a stretch of 7 junction bases matches TRBD2. The sample was PBMCs or a T cell subset sorted from them (not recorded which). CDR3 reads: CATSDLGLESTGELFF. The DNA is TGTGCCACCAGTGATTTGGGACTAGAGTCCACCGGGGAGCTGTTTTTT.